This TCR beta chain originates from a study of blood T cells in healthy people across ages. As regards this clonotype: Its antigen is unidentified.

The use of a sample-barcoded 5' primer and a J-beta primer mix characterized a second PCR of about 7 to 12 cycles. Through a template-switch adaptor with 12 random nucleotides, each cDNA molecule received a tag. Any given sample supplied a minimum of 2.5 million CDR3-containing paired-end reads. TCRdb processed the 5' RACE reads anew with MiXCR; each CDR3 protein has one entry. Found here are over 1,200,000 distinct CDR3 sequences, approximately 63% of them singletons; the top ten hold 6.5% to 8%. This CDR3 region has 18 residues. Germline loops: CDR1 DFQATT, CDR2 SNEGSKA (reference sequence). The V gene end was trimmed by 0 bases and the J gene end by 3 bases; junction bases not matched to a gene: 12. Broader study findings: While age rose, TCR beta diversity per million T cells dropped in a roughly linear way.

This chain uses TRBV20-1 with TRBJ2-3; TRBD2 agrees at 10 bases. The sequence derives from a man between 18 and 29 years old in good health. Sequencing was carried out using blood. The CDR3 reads CSARDKLRLSGRTDTQYF. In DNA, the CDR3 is TGCAGTGCTAGAGATAAATTGAGGCTTAGCGGGAGGACAGATACGCAGTATTTT.